Below are 24 T cell receptor beta chains sequenced from a single sample in a study of post-analysis software for immune sequencing data. The TCR beta cDNA libraries carried unique molecular identifiers. Using its own MiXCR run on the PCR reads, TCRdb lists one record per CDR3 protein. The table includes about 800,000 distinct CDR3 sequences, 25% to 30% detected once. The antigens of these receptors remain unknown. Regarding the study as a whole: TRBV segments more frequent in patients than in controls numbered five and included TRBV5-6, TRBV5-1 and TRBV20-1.

The specimen was blood. These receptors all stem from a girl aged 10-17 years with multiple sclerosis.

This clonotype was observed at least ten times. This rearrangement joins TRBV5-1 to TRBJ2-1, with 7 nucleotides matching TRBD1. This CDR3 spans 15 amino acids. Trimming took 4 bases from V and 6 from J; bases not matched to a gene: 10. The V gene's germline CDR1 is SGHRS and CDR2 YFSETQ. The CDR3 nucleotides read TGCGCCAGCAGCCCCAGGGGGTTGCCAGGCAATGAGCAGTTCTTC. It yields the protein CASSPRGLPGNEQFF.

This clonotype was observed at least ten times. CDR3 bases: TGTGCCAGCAGCCAAGGACAGGGCCGAGAGACCCAGTACTTC. This gives the protein CASSQGQGRETQYF. The chain is built from TRBV3-1 and TRBJ2-5, with TRBD1 identical over 7 bases. V lost 1 base and J lost 4; bases outside the gene matches: 3. The CDR3 extends over 14 amino acids. Germline lookup yields CDR1 LGHDT and CDR2 YNNKEL (reference sequence).

CDR3 in DNA: TGCGCCAGCACCCAGGACCAGTCCGCCTACAATGAGCAGTTCTTC. It is translated as CASTQDQSAYNEQFF. This chain links TRBV4-3 with TRBJ2-1; D remains unclear. The CDR3 has 15 residues. Trimming stripped 7 bases from V and 2 bases from J, with 15 bases between. Germline CDR1 and CDR2: LGHNA and YSLEER.

This sequence joins TRBV12-3 or TRBV12-4 and TRBJ2-7; TRBD1 matches at 8 bases. This CDR3 is 14 amino acids long. V lost 6 bases, J lost 6 bases, and 10 bases stayed unmatched. CDR3 coding DNA: TGTGCCAGCAGCCCAGGACAGGGATCTCGCGAGCAGTACTTC. Residues: CASSPGQGSREQYF.

This clonotype was counted only a few times. V is TRBV7-2 and J is TRBJ2-2; 11 bases line up with TRBD1. Germline loops: CDR1 SGHTA, CDR2 FQGNSA. Trimming took 5 bases from V and 6 from J; bases not matched to a gene: 5. The CDR3 contains 15 residues. CDR3 in amino acids: CASSPDRGLAGELFF. CDR3 in DNA: TGTGCCAGCAGCCCGGACAGGGGGCTGGCCGGGGAGCTGTTTTTT.

This clonotype was found a few times. V gene TRBV9 combines with J gene TRBJ2-1; 9 bases match TRBD2. Trimming cost V 3 bases and J 4 bases; bases outside gene matches: 11. Germline V CDR1 and CDR2: SGDLS, YYNGEE. The CDR3 has 17 residues. The CDR3 DNA sequence: TGTGCCAGCAGCGACCCGTCACTAGCGGGCGGGTACAATGAGCAGTTCTTC. Amino acids: CASSDPSLAGGYNEQFF.

This clonotype was seen a handful of times. This chain connects TRBV20-1 to TRBJ1-2; no clear D gene. CDR1 and CDR2 from the germline V gene are DFQATT and SNEGSKA (reference sequence). V lost 2 bases, J lost 6 bases, and 7 bases lay in between. The CDR3 sequence is 11 residues long. CDR3 sequence: CSARIPHGYTF. CDR3 bases: TGCAGTGCTAGAATTCCCCATGGCTACACCTTC.

The genes are TRBV20-1 and TRBJ2-3, with D uncertain. V was cut by 5 bases and J by 5 bases, with 14 bases left in between. CDR3 length: 13 residues. Germline V gene data show CDR1 as DFQATT and CDR2 as SNEGSKA (reference sequence). The chain's CDR3 is CSAQRIVLDTQYF. CDR3 coding DNA: TGCAGTGCTCAGAGGATCGTTCTAGATACGCAGTATTTT.

J is TRBJ2-7 and V is TRBV7-8, with D perhaps matching TRBD1 (5 bases). The V end lost 2 bases, the J end lost 7 bases, and 27 bases lay between the germline ends. This CDR3 is 18 amino acids long. Germline CDR1 SGHVS, CDR2 FQNEAQ. The CDR3, as DNA: TGTGCCAGCAGCTTACGACCGCATACAGGACCCTTATACAATGAGCAGTACTTC. This gives the protein CASSLRPHTGPLYNEQYF.

This chain links TRBV2 with TRBJ1-1; D might be TRBD1 (6 bases). The CDR3 covers 12 residues. Trimming pared 7 bases from V and 6 bases from J, leaving 12 bases between. CDR1 and CDR2 (germline): SNHLY, FYNNEI. The CDR3 DNA reads as TGTGCCAGCACACGGGGGGCGTCTGAAGCTTTCTTT. It translates to CASTRGASEAFF.

This chain joins TRBV28 and TRBJ2-1; perhaps TRBD1 as D (5 bases). CDR3 length: 11 amino acids. Germline CDR1 MDHEN, CDR2 SYDVKM. The V end was cut by 3 bases, the J end by 13 bases, with 10 bases between. Here the CDR3 DNA reads TGTGCCAGCAGTTTCGTCCAGGGCCAGTTCTTC. Its translation: CASSFVQGQFF.

This clonotype has more than one count but fewer than ten. J is TRBJ2-5 and V is TRBV7-9; D is unclear. Germline V lookup: CDR1 SEHNR, CDR2 FQNEAQ (reference sequence). The CDR3 has 14 amino acids. V lost 2 bases to trimming and J lost 5 bases, with 12 bases between them. The CDR3 nucleotides read TGTGCCAGCAGCTTAAGCACGGACCTCGAGACCCAGTACTTC. It codes for CASSLSTDLETQYF.

This clonotype showed up just a few times. V is TRBV6-5 and J is TRBJ1-2, with D perhaps TRBD1 (5 bases). Germline values: CDR1 MNHEY, CDR2 SVGAGI. V lost 4 bases to trimming and J lost 5 bases, with 11 bases between them. The CDR3 spans 13 residues. The CDR3 region has the DNA TGTGCCAGCAGTTGGGGCAGGGAATATGGCTACACCTTC. Protein product: CASSWGREYGYTF.

The gene calls are TRBV29-1 and TRBJ2-7, with D possibly being TRBD2 (7 bases). Trimming removed 6 bases from V and 2 bases from J, with 14 bases in between. The germline V gene has CDR1 SQVTM and CDR2 ANQGSEA. The CDR3 sequence is 13 residues long. The CDR3 coding sequence is TGCAGCGTGGGGGCTAGCGGAACCTACGAGCAGTACTTC. This gives the protein CSVGASGTYEQYF.

The sample holds a few counts of this clonotype. The gene calls are TRBV9 and TRBJ2-1; D uncertain. The CDR3 length is 16 residues. Germline V gene sequence: CDR1 SGDLS, CDR2 YYNGEE. Trimming left V 4 bases short and J 5 bases short, with 19 bases between. The CDR3 reads CASSLMTSPRHNEQFF. CDR3 in DNA: TGTGCCAGCAGCTTAATGACTTCTCCCCGGCACAATGAGCAGTTCTTC.

This clonotype was observed many times. The chain combines TRBV12-3 or TRBV12-4 with TRBJ2-7, with 8 bases matching TRBD1. The V and J ends lost 5 bases and 5 bases, in that order; junction bases with no gene match: 11. The CDR3 length is 15 residues. The CDR3 sequence is CASSLRDRSLDEQYF. CDR3 coding DNA: TGTGCCAGCAGTCTCCGGGACAGGAGCCTGGACGAGCAGTACTTC.

In this sample, this clonotype turned up a few times. V and J are TRBV20-1 and TRBJ2-3; TRBD2 matches at 9 bases. Germline CDR1 DFQATT, CDR2 SNEGSKA (reference sequence). This CDR3 has 12 residues. CDR3 loop: CRGRGGVDTQYF. As DNA, the CDR3 is TGCAGGGGGCGGGGGGGAGTAGATACGCAGTATTTT.

This clonotype was counted between two and nine times. The chain uses TRBV5-5 and TRBJ1-6; possibly TRBD1 for D (5 bases). Per germline, CDR1 SGHKS and CDR2 YYEKEE (reference sequence). V lost 3 bases to trimming and J lost 6 bases, with 13 bases between them. This CDR3 comprises 15 residues. Here the CDR3 DNA reads TGTGCCAGCAGCTGGTCATCAGGGTCTAATTCACCCCTCCACTTT. Translating it yields CASSWSSGSNSPLHF. The complete variable domain, with remaining parts taken from reference TRBV5-5 and TRBJ1-6, reads DAGVTQSPTHLIKTRGQQVTLRCSPISGHKSVSWYQQVLGQGPQFIFQYYEKEERGRGNFPDRFSARQFPNYSSELNVNALLLGDSALYLCASSWSSGSNSPLHFGNGTRLTVT.

This clonotype came up a few times. The chain combines TRBV9 with TRBJ1-2, with TRBD1 identical over 11 bases. Germline V gene lookup returns CDR1 SGDLS and CDR2 YYNGEE. CDR3 size: 17 residues. The J segment lost 6 bases and the V segment lost 5 bases, leaving 15 bases of the junction unmatched. CDR3 loop: CASSKGTGGADGHGYTF. For the CDR3, the DNA is TGTGCCAGCAGTAAAGGGACAGGGGGAGCCGATGGCCATGGCTACACCTTC.

This sequence joins TRBV6-5 and TRBJ2-7; D call uncertain. The CDR3 is made up of 15 amino acids. Germline values: CDR1 MNHEY, CDR2 SVGAGI. The germline V and J ends were trimmed by 0 bases and 2 bases, with 11 bases remaining between them. The CDR3, as DNA: TGTGCCAGCAGTTACTCGGCCCCAGGAGCCTACGAGCAGTACTTC. Its translation: CASSYSAPGAYEQYF.

J is TRBJ2-3 and V is TRBV5-1, with 9 nucleotides matching TRBD1. CDR1 SGHRS and CDR2 YFSETQ come from the germline V gene. There are 17 residues in the CDR3. With V trimmed by 0 bases and J by 2 bases, 7 bases remained unmatched. The CDR3 spells CASSLVGTGRSTDTQYF. The CDR3 DNA reads TGCGCCAGCAGCTTGGTCGGGACAGGGAGATCCACAGATACGCAGTATTTT.

The chain uses TRBV29-1 and TRBJ1-2; the D gene is possibly TRBD1 (5 bases). The V end was cut by 3 bases, the J end by 5 bases, with 10 bases between. Germline CDR1 reads SQVTM; CDR2 reads ANQGSEA. The CDR3 sequence is 12 residues long. The CDR3 spells CSVDRVRYGYTF. The CDR3, as DNA: TGCAGCGTTGACAGGGTTCGGTATGGCTACACCTTC.

This rearrangement joins TRBV28 to TRBJ1-5; D gene uncertain. Germline CDR1 and CDR2: MDHEN and SYDVKM. The germline V and J ends were trimmed by 2 bases and 5 bases, with 16 bases remaining between them. The CDR3 length is 16 residues. CDR3 DNA sequence: TGTGCCAGCAGTTTACTGACCTTCGGTAGGGATCAGCCCCAGCATTTT. It is translated as CASSLLTFGRDQPQHF.

This clonotype was seen only a few times. The rearrangement uses TRBV20-1 and TRBJ2-3; 8 bases fit TRBD2. With V trimmed by 3 bases and J by 2 bases, 4 bases remained unmatched. The germline V gene has CDR1 DFQATT and CDR2 SNEGSKA (reference sequence). CDR3 length: 14 residues. Here the CDR3 reads CSASALAVTDTQYF. CDR3 nucleotide sequence: TGCAGTGCTAGCGCACTAGCGGTCACAGATACGCAGTATTTT.